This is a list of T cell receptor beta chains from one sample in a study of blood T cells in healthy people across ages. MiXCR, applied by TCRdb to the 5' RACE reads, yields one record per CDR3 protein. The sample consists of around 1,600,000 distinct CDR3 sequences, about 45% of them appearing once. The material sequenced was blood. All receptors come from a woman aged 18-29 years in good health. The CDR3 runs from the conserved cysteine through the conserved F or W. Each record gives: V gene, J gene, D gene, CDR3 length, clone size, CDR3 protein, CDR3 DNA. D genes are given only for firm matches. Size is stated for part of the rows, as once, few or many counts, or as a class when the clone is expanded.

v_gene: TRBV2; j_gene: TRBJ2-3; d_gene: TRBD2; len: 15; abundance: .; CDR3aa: CASSDVGLAADKQYF; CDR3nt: TGTGCCAGCAGTGATGTGGGACTAGCAGCGGATAAGCAGTATTTT
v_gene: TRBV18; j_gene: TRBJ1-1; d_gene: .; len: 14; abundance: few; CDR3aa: CASSPREDGTEAFF; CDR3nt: TGTGCCAGCTCACCCCGGGAAGACGGCACTGAAGCTTTCTTT
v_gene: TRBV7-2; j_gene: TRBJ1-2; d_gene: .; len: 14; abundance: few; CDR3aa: CASSWGRHNYGYTF; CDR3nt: TGTGCCAGCAGCTGGGGACGGCATAACTATGGCTACACCTTC
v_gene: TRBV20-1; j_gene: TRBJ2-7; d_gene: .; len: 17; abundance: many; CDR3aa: CSARDISGTPPRYEQYF; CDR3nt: TGCAGTGCTAGAGATATCTCCGGGACGCCTCCTCGCTACGAGCAGTACTTC
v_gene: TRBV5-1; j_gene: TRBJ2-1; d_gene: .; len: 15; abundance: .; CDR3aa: CASSVRFSSYNEQFF; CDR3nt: TGCGCCAGCAGCGTCCGGTTTAGCTCCTACAATGAGCAGTTCTTC
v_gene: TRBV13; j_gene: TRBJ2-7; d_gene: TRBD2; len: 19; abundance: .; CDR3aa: CASSPRLAGASSSYNEQYF; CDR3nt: TGTGCCAGCAGTCCGAGACTAGCGGGAGCTTCAAGCTCCTACAATGAGCAGTACTTC
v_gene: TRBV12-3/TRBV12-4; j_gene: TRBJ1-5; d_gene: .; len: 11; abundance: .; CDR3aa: CASGEGKPQHF; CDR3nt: TGTGCCAGCGGTGAGGGTAAGCCCCAGCATTTT
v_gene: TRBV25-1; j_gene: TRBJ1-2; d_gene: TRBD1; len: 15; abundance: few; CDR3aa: CASSEPGQGMQGYTF; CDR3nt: TGTGCCAGCAGTGAACCGGGACAGGGAATGCAAGGCTACACCTTC
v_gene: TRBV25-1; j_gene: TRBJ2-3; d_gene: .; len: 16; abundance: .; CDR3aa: CASSETRGGDTDTQYF; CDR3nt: TGTGCCAGCAGTGAAACTAGGGGGGGGGATACAGATACGCAGTATTTT
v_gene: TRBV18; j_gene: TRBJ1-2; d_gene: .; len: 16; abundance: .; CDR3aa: CANSPSVGDRALRYTF; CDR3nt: TGTGCCAACTCACCGTCGGTTGGGGATAGGGCCCTTCGCTACACCTTC
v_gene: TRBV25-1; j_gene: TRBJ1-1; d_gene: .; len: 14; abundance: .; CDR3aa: CASSEPGEKTEAFF; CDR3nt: TGTGCCAGCAGTGAACCAGGGGAAAAGACTGAAGCTTTCTTT
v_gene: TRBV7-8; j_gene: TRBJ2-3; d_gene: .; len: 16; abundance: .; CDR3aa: CASSNPIARTTGTQYF; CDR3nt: TGTGCCAGCAGCAACCCCATAGCGAGGACTACGGGTACGCAGTATTTT
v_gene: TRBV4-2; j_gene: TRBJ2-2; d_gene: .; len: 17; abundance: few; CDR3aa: CASSQDIGGGKTGELFF; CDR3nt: TGTGCCAGCAGCCAAGACATCGGAGGGGGCAAGACCGGGGAGCTGTTTTTT
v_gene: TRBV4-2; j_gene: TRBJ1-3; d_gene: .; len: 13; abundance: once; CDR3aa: CASSPDLINTIYF; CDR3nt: TGTGCCAGCAGCCCCGACCTAATAAACACCATATATTTT
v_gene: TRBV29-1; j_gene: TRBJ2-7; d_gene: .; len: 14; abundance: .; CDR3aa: CSVVRDLASYEQYF; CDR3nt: TGCAGCGTGGTCCGGGACCTTGCCTCCTACGAGCAGTACTTC
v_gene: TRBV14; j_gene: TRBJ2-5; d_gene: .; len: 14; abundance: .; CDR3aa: CASSLGQNEETQYF; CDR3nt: TGTGCCAGCAGCCTCGGACAGAACGAAGAGACCCAGTACTTC
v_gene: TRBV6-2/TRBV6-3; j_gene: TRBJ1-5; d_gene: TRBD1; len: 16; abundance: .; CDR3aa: CASSRQGEGGNQPQHF; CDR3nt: TGTGCCAGCAGCCGACAGGGTGAAGGGGGCAATCAGCCCCAGCATTTT
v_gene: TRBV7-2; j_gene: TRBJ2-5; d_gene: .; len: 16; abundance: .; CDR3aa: CASSNPDYLGGETQYF; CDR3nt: TGTGCCAGCAGCAATCCGGACTACCTCGGGGGTGAGACCCAGTACTTC
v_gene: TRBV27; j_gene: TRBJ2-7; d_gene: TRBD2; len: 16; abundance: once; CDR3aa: CASSNPGLGSYNEQYF; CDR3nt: TGTGCCAGCAGCAACCCGGGACTAGGATCCTACAATGAGCAGTACTTC
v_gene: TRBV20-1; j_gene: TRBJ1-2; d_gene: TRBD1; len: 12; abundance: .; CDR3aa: CSAGYTGGGYTF; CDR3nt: TGCAGTGCTGGCTATACAGGGGGTGGCTACACCTTC
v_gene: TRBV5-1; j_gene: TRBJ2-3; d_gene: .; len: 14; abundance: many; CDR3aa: CASSLGQITDTQYF; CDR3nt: TGCGCCAGCAGCTTGGGACAGATCACAGATACGCAGTATTTT
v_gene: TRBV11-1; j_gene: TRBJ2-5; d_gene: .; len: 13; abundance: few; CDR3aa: CASSRQWRETQYF; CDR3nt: TGTGCCAGCAGCCGACAGTGGCGAGAGACCCAGTACTTC
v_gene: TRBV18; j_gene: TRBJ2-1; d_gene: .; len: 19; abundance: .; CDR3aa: CASSLRGQGRGSSYNEQFF; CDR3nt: TGTGCCAGCTCGCTCCGGGGCCAAGGGCGGGGTAGCTCCTACAATGAGCAGTTCTTC
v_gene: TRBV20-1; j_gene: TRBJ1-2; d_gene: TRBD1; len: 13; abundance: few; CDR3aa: CSAREGTGYGYTF; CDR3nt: TGCAGTGCTAGAGAAGGGACAGGGTATGGCTACACCTTC
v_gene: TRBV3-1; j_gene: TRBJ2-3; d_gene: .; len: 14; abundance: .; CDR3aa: CASSQTSFLDTQYF; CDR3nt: TGTGCCAGCAGCCAAACGTCCTTCCTCGATACGCAGTATTTT
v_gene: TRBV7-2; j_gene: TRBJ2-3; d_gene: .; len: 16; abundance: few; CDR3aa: CASSLGGTAPYDTQYF; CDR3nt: TGTGCCAGCAGCTTAGGTGGGACGGCTCCGTATGATACGCAGTATTTT
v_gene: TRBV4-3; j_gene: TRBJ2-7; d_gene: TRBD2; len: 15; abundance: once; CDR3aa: CASSQGAGGGNEQYF; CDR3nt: TGCGCCAGCAGCCAAGGAGCGGGAGGAGGAAATGAGCAGTACTTC
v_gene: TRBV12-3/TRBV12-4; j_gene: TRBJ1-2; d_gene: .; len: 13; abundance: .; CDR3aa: CASRDRTVSGYTF; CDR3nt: TGTGCCAGCAGGGATAGGACAGTCTCTGGCTACACCTTC
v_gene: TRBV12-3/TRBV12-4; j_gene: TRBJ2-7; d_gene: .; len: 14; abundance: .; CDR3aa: CASSLTPLDYEQYF; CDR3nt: TGTGCCAGCAGTTTGACCCCCTTGGATTACGAGCAGTACTTC